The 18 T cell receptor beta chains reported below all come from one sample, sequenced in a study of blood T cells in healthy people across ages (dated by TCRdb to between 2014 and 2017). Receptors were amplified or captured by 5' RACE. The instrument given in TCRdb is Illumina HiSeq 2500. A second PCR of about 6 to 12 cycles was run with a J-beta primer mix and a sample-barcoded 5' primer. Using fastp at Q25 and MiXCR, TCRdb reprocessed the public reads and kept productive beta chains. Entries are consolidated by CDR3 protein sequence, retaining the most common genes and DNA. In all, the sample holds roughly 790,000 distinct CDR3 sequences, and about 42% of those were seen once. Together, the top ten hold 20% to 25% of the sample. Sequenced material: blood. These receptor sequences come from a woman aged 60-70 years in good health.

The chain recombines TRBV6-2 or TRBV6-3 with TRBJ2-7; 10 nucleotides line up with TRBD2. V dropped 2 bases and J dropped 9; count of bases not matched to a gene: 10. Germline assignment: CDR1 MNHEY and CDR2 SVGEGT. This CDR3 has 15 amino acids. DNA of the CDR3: TGTGCCAGCAGTTACGGATCCGGGACTAGCGTATGGCAGTACTTC. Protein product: CASSYGSGTSVWQYF.

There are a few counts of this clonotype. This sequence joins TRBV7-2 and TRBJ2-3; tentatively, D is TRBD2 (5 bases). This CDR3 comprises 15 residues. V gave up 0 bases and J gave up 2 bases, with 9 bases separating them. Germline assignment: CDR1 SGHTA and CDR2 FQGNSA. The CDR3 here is CASSLARTSTDTQYF. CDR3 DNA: TGTGCCAGCAGCTTAGCCAGGACTTCCACAGATACGCAGTATTTT.

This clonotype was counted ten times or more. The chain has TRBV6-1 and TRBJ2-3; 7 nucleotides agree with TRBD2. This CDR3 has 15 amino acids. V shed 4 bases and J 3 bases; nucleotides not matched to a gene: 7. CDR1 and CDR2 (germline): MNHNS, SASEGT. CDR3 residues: CASSGAGSVTDTQYF. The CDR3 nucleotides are TGTGCCAGCAGTGGAGCGGGAAGTGTGACAGATACGCAGTATTTT.

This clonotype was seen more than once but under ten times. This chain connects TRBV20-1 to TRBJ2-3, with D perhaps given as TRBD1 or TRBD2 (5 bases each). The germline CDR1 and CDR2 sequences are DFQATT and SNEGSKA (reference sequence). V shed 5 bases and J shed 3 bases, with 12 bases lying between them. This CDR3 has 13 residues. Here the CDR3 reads CSAFGGVTDTQYF. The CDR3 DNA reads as TGCAGTGCTTTTGGGGGAGTGACAGATACGCAGTATTTT.

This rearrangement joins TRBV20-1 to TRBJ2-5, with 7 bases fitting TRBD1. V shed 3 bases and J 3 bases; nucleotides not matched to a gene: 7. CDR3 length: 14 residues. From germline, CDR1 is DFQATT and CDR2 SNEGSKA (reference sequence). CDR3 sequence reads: CSAREGTAKETQYF. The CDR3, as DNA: TGCAGTGCTAGGGAAGGGACAGCAAAAGAGACCCAGTACTTC.

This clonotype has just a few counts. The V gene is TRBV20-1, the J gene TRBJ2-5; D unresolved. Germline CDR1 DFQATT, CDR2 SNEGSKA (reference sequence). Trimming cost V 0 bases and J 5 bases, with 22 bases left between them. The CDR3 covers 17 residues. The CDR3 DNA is TGCAGTGCTAGAGATGAACTTGGGGATTGGGAATGGGAGACCCAGTACTTC. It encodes CSARDELGDWEWETQYF.

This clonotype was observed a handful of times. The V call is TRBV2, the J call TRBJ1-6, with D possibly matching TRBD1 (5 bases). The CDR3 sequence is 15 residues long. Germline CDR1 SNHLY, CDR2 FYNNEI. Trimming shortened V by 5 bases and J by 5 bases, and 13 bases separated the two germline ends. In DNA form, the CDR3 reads TGTGCCAGCAGTCGAGAGGGGATAGATAATTCACCCCTCCACTTT. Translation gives CASSREGIDNSPLHF. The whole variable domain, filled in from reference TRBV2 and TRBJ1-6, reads EPEVTQTPSHQVTQMGQEVILRCVPISNHLYFYWYRQILGQKVEFLVSFYNNEISEKSEIFDDQFSVERPDGSNFTLKIRSTKLEDSAMYFCASSREGIDNSPLHFGNGTRLTVT.

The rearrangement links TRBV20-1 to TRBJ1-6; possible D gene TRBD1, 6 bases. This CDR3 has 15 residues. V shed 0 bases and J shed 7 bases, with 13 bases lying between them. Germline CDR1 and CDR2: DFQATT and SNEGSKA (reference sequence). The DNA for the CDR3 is TGCAGTGCTAGAGATCCCACAGGGAGAAATTCACCCCTCCACTTT. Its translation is CSARDPTGRNSPLHF.

CDR3 nucleotides: TGTGCCAGCAGTTACCCGAACGATTATGGCTACACCTTC. It encodes CASSYPNDYGYTF. This chain links TRBV6-2 or TRBV6-3 with TRBJ1-2; D unresolved. The CDR3 is 13 amino acids. The V end was cut by 2 bases, the J end by 5 bases, with 9 bases between. Germline V lookup: CDR1 MNHEY, CDR2 SVGEGT.

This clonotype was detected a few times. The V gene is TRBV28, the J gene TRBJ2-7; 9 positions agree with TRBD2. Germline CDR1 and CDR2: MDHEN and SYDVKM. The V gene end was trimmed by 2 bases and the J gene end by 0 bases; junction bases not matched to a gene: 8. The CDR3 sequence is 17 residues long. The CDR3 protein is CASSLERLAGRSYEQYF. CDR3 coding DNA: TGTGCCAGCAGTTTAGAGCGGCTAGCGGGACGCTCCTACGAGCAGTACTTC. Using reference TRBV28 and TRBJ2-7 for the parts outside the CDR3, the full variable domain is DVKVTQSSRYLVKRTGEKVFLECVQDMDHENMFWYRQDPGLGLRLIYFSYDVKMKEKGDIPEGYSVSREKKERFSLILESASTNQTSMYLCASSLERLAGRSYEQYFGPGTRLTVT.

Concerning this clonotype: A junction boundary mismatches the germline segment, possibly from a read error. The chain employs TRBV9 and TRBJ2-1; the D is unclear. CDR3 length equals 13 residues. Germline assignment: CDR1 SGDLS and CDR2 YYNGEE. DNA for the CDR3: TGTGCCAGCAGCGTAGGGCAAATCCATGAGCGGTTCTTC. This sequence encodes CASSVGQIHERFF.

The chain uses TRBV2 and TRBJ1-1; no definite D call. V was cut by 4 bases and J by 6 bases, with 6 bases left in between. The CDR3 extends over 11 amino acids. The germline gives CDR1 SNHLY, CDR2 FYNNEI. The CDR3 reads CASSGQSEAFF. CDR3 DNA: TGTGCCAGCAGTGGACAATCTGAAGCTTTCTTT. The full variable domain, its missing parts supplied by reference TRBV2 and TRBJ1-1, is EPEVTQTPSHQVTQMGQEVILRCVPISNHLYFYWYRQILGQKVEFLVSFYNNEISEKSEIFDDQFSVERPDGSNFTLKIRSTKLEDSAMYFCASSGQSEAFFGQGTRLTVV.

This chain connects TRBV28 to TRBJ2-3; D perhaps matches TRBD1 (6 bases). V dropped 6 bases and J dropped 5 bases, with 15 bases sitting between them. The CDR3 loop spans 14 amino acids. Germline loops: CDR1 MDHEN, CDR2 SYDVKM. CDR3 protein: CASRQGVGGDTQYF. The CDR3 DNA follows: TGTGCCAGCAGACAGGGCGTTGGGGGAGATACGCAGTATTTT.

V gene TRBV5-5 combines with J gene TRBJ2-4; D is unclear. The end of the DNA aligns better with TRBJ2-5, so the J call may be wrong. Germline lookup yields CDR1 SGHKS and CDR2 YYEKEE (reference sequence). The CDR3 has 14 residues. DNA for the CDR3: TGTGCCAGCAGCCGCACCGGGTTCCAAGAGACCCAGTACTTC. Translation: CASSRTGFQETQYF.

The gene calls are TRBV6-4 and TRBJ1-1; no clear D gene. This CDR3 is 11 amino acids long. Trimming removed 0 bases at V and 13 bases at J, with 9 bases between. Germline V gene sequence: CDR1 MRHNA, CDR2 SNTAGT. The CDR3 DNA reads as TGTGCCAGCAGTGACTCGATTCGGGTTTTCTTT. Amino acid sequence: CASSDSIRVFF.

The CDR3: CASSRLAGVGTQYF. CDR3 sequence (DNA): TGTGCCAGCAGCCGACTAGCGGGAGTGGGTACGCAGTATTTT. The V gene is TRBV27, the J gene TRBJ2-3; TRBD2 matches 12 bases. V was clipped by 6 bases and J by 8 bases; unmatched bases: 6. This CDR3 region has 14 residues. Germline V lookup: CDR1 MNHEY, CDR2 SMNVEV (reference sequence).

The CDR3 DNA is TGTGCCAGCAGCCAATCCTTGCTAGCGGGAGGTGGCACAGATACGCAGTATTTT. This translates into CASSQSLLAGGGTDTQYF. V gene TRBV4-2 combines with J gene TRBJ2-3; TRBD2 matches at 11 bases. Germline assignment: CDR1 LGHNA and CDR2 YNFKEQ. This CDR3 contains 18 residues. The ends lost 2 bases at V and 1 base at J; junction bases unmatched: 8.

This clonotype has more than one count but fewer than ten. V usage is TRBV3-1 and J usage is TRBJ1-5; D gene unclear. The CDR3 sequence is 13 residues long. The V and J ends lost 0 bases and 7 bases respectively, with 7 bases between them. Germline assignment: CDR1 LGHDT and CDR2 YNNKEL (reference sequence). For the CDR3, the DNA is TGTGCCAGCAGCCAAGACGGGAGACAGCCCCAGCATTTT. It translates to CASSQDGRQPQHF. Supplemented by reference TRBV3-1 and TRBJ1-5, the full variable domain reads DTAVSQTPKYLVTQMGNDKSIKCEQNLGHDTMYWYKQDSKKFLKIMFSYNNKELIINETVPNRFSPKSPDKAHLNLHINSLELGDSAVYFCASSQDGRQPQHFGDGTRLSIL.